A selection of T cell receptor beta chains follows, all from one sample in a study of cytomegalovirus exposure and HLA in healthy donors. Clones were read by immunoSEQ multiplex PCR, and TCRdb kept only the in-frame ones, dropping some. The sample records approximately 110,000 clones, more than 60% being singletons. The specimen was PBMCs. These TCRs come from a female donor in good health and CMV-seropositive. CDR3s include the opening cysteine and the closing phenylalanine or tryptophan. D genes are given only for firm matches.

cdr3_aa: CSVVGANTEAFF
v_call: TRBV29-1
cdr3_length: 12
d_call: NA

cdr3_aa: CSVEGAGASGYTF
v_call: TRBV29-1
cdr3_length: 13
d_call: NA

cdr3_aa: CASSSGTGGRGNQPQHF
v_call: TRBV7-8
cdr3_length: 17
d_call: TRBD1

cdr3_aa: CATANKGGAVDTQYF
v_call: TRBV10-3
cdr3_length: 15
d_call: TRBD1

cdr3_aa: CASSSLDRANYGYTF
v_call: TRBV28
cdr3_length: 15
d_call: NA

cdr3_aa: CASSFAGIPYEQYF
v_call: TRBV6-5
cdr3_length: 14
d_call: NA

cdr3_aa: CATSRGAFGYTF
v_call: TRBV15
cdr3_length: 12
d_call: NA

cdr3_aa: CASSDRGGEKLFF
v_call: TRBV2
cdr3_length: 13
d_call: NA

cdr3_aa: CASSAGEGTDTQYF
v_call: TRBV5-1
cdr3_length: 14
d_call: NA

cdr3_aa: CASSSGLAITNEQFF
v_call: TRBV5-4
cdr3_length: 15
d_call: TRBD2

cdr3_aa: CASSRTGINEKLFF
v_call: TRBV5-5
cdr3_length: 14
d_call: TRBD1

cdr3_aa: CASSLSGTLGTQYF
v_call: TRBV7-8
cdr3_length: 14
d_call: TRBD2

cdr3_aa: CASSLAGRADGYTF
v_call: TRBV5-4
cdr3_length: 14
d_call: NA

cdr3_aa: CASRYPSGRTGELFF
v_call: TRBV5-8
cdr3_length: 15
d_call: TRBD2

cdr3_aa: CASSLRGGPSTDTQYF
v_call: TRBV7-2
cdr3_length: 16
d_call: NA

cdr3_aa: CASSPRAGGNTIYF
v_call: TRBV18
cdr3_length: 14
d_call: NA

cdr3_aa: CAWIRQANTGELFF
v_call: TRBV30
cdr3_length: 14
d_call: NA

cdr3_aa: CASGRKGTVATEAFF
v_call: TRBV5-8
cdr3_length: 15
d_call: TRBD1

cdr3_aa: CAWSLGGPPGGYTF
v_call: TRBV30
cdr3_length: 14
d_call: NA

cdr3_aa: CASSSGTLYGYTF
v_call: TRBV5-1
cdr3_length: 13
d_call: NA

cdr3_aa: CASSLAGTLNTGELFF
v_call: TRBV7-2
cdr3_length: 16
d_call: NA

cdr3_aa: CASSESRIEGVEAFF
v_call: TRBV25-1
cdr3_length: 15
d_call: NA

cdr3_aa: CASSQDPSSYEQYF
v_call: TRBV4-1
cdr3_length: 14
d_call: NA

cdr3_aa: CAISGTAYEQYF
v_call: TRBV10-3
cdr3_length: 12
d_call: NA

cdr3_aa: CASSPRLVGDGELFF
v_call: TRBV5-1
cdr3_length: 15
d_call: NA

cdr3_aa: CASSLRQNSGANVLTF
v_call: TRBV7-9
cdr3_length: 16
d_call: NA

cdr3_aa: CARRRLRNPYEQYF
v_call: TRBV7-3
cdr3_length: 14
d_call: NA

cdr3_aa: CAWSLGTAVGSQYF
v_call: TRBV30
cdr3_length: 14
d_call: NA

cdr3_aa: CATSRDRPGLSDEQYF
v_call: TRBV15
cdr3_length: 16
d_call: NA

cdr3_aa: CASSIDILAGAKNIQYF
v_call: TRBV19
cdr3_length: 17
d_call: TRBD2

cdr3_aa: CASSFALAGGPQNEQFF
v_call: TRBV4-1
cdr3_length: 17
d_call: TRBD2

cdr3_aa: CATSVRAMNTGELFF
v_call: TRBV6-1
cdr3_length: 15
d_call: NA

cdr3_aa: CASSGQGNTGELFF
v_call: TRBV2
cdr3_length: 14
d_call: NA